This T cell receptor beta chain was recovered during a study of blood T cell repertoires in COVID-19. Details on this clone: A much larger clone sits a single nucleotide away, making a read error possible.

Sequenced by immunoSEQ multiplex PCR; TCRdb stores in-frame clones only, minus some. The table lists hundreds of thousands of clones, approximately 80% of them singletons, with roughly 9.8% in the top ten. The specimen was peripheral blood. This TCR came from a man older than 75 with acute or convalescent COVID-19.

This chain's CDR3 is CASSPRDRVNEQFF. CDR3 DNA: TGTGCCAGCAGCCCCCGGGACAGGGTCAATGAGCAGTTCTTC. The chain combines TRBV9 with TRBJ2-1; 9 nucleotides match TRBD1. This CDR3 contains 14 residues. The germline gives CDR1 SGDLS, CDR2 YYNGEE. Losses at the gene ends were 4 bases for V and 6 bases for J; bases not matched to a gene: 5. Full variable domain (missing parts from reference TRBV9 and TRBJ2-1): DSGVTQTPKHLITATGQRVTLRCSPRSGDLSVYWYQQSLDQGLQFLIQYYNGEERAKGNILERFSAQQFPDLHSELNLSSLELGDSALYFCASSPRDRVNEQFFGPGTRLTVL.